This record looks at one T cell receptor (beta chain) sequence and its context. The data are from a study of cytomegalovirus exposure and HLA in healthy donors. Profiling relied on immunoSEQ multiplex PCR, and the TCRdb table lists in-frame clones only, not all of them. The sample has almost 65,000 clones, 80% to 90% seen once; the top ten hold over 1.5%. V lost 8 bases and J 3 bases, leaving 17 bases between the germline ends. The CDR3 contains 14 residues. CDR1 MNHNS and CDR2 SASEGT come from the germline V gene. The sequence was collected from a woman between 18 and 30 years old in good health and CMV-seronegative. This sequence joins TRBV6-1 and TRBJ2-7; D may be TRBD1 (6 bases). Input material: PBMCs. The DNA for the CDR3 is TGTGCCAGCCGGGACATCCGATCGGACTACGAGCAGTACTTC. Residues: CASRDIRSDYEQYF.